The clone carrying this T cell receptor (beta chain) was seen a handful of times. What it recognizes is unknown. The V end was cut by 7 bases, the J end by 1 base, with 16 bases between. In germline, CDR1 is MNHNS, CDR2 SASEGT. The CDR3 sequence is 16 residues long. This specimen comes from a study of identical twins. Findings and caveats of the study: Twins shared beta out-of-frame sequences in excess, but this excess was weaker.

A universal primer binding site was introduced by template switching. The final cDNA contained unique molecular identifiers. TCRdb redid the calling of the 5' RACE reads with MiXCR, one entry per CDR3 protein. The repertoire holds just under 550,000 distinct CDR3 sequences, approximately 14% seen once, with about 0.4% in the top ten. Healthy Caucasians, and only they, were the donors. In addition, the sample was reused for a study of yellow fever vaccine responses in identical twins.

Sequencing was carried out using CD4+ T cells sorted from blood. The chain joins TRBV6-1 to TRBJ2-2; possible D gene TRBD2, 6 bases. This TCR was sampled from a woman aged 18-30 years in good health. The CDR3, as DNA: TGTGCCAGCACCGACTCGGCCGGGAGGAACACCGGGGAGCTGTTTTTT. Its protein is CASTDSAGRNTGELFF.